These T cell receptor beta chains were read from a single sample in a study of control samples from healthy donors and cancer patients. Profiled with immunoSEQ multiplex PCR; TCRdb holds only in-frame clones, not every one. Of roughly 100,000 clones in the sample, just over 85% were seen once. Material: blood. All receptors come from a young man in good health. The CDR3 runs from the conserved cysteine through the conserved F or W. The order of the fields is V gene, J gene, clone size, D gene, CDR3 DNA, CDR3 protein. The D gene is left open where the match is weak. Clone size appears in some rows only: once, few, many, or a class for an expanded clone.

v_gene: TRBV3-1/TRBV3-2; j_gene: TRBJ2-3; abundance: -; d_gene: TRBD2; CDR3nt: TGTGCCAGCAGCCAAGATGCCGCCAGCGGGGTTAGCACAGATACGCAGTATTTT; CDR3aa: CASSQDAASGVSTDTQYF
v_gene: TRBV4-1; j_gene: TRBJ2-5; abundance: -; d_gene: -; CDR3nt: TGCGCCAGCAGCCCGGATGGGGTCCAAGAGACCCAGTACTTC; CDR3aa: CASSPDGVQETQYF
v_gene: TRBV5-6; j_gene: TRBJ2-3; abundance: -; d_gene: TRBD2; CDR3nt: TGTGCCAGCAGCTCCCGAGGTGGCGGGAGGGTCGCAGATACGCAGTATTTT; CDR3aa: CASSSRGGGRVADTQYF
v_gene: TRBV11-2; j_gene: TRBJ1-6; abundance: few; d_gene: -; CDR3nt: TGTGCCAGCAGCTTAGGGGGGAGCTCCTATAATTCACCCCTCCACTTT; CDR3aa: CASSLGGSSYNSPLHF
v_gene: TRBV9; j_gene: TRBJ2-3; abundance: -; d_gene: -; CDR3nt: TGTGCCAGCAGCCCGGTCCGGACTCCGGCGGTAGCAGATACGCAGTATTTT; CDR3aa: CASSPVRTPAVADTQYF
v_gene: TRBV3-1/TRBV3-2; j_gene: TRBJ1-1; abundance: -; d_gene: TRBD1; CDR3nt: TGTGCCAGCAGCCAACTTCCCGGGACAGGGGGTTTTTTGAACACTGAAGCTTTCTTT; CDR3aa: CASSQLPGTGGFLNTEAFF
v_gene: TRBV10-3; j_gene: TRBJ2-5; abundance: -; d_gene: -; CDR3nt: TGTGCCATCAGTGACGTCCAGGGGGGAGAGACCCAGTACTTC; CDR3aa: CAISDVQGGETQYF
v_gene: TRBV7-9; j_gene: TRBJ1-2; abundance: -; d_gene: TRBD1; CDR3nt: TGTGCCAGCAGCTTAGACCTCGGACAGGGGTTCGATGGCTACACCTTC; CDR3aa: CASSLDLGQGFDGYTF
v_gene: TRBV10-3; j_gene: TRBJ1-4; abundance: -; d_gene: -; CDR3nt: TGTGAAAACTTGAGGGGGGCTAATGAAAAACTGTTTTTT; CDR3aa: CENLRGANEKLFF
v_gene: TRBV18; j_gene: TRBJ1-4; abundance: -; d_gene: -; CDR3nt: TGTGCCAGCTCACCCGCCGGGACTGCAACTAATGAAAAACTGTTTTTT; CDR3aa: CASSPAGTATNEKLFF
v_gene: TRBV14; j_gene: TRBJ1-2; abundance: -; d_gene: -; CDR3nt: TGTGCCAGCAGCCACACGAGGAACTATGGCTACACCTTC; CDR3aa: CASSHTRNYGYTF
v_gene: TRBV11-1; j_gene: TRBJ2-7; abundance: -; d_gene: -; CDR3nt: TGTGCCAGCAGCCCGGACCAAGACTACGAGCAGTACTTC; CDR3aa: CASSPDQDYEQYF
v_gene: TRBV15; j_gene: TRBJ2-7; abundance: -; d_gene: TRBD1; CDR3nt: TGTGCCACCAGACCTACCGGGACAGGCTCCCACGAGCAGTACTTC; CDR3aa: CATRPTGTGSHEQYF
v_gene: TRBV7-2; j_gene: TRBJ2-7; abundance: few; d_gene: TRBD2; CDR3nt: TGTGCCAGCAGCTTAGCGAGGGCGGGGGGCTCCTACGAGCAGTACTTC; CDR3aa: CASSLARAGGSYEQYF